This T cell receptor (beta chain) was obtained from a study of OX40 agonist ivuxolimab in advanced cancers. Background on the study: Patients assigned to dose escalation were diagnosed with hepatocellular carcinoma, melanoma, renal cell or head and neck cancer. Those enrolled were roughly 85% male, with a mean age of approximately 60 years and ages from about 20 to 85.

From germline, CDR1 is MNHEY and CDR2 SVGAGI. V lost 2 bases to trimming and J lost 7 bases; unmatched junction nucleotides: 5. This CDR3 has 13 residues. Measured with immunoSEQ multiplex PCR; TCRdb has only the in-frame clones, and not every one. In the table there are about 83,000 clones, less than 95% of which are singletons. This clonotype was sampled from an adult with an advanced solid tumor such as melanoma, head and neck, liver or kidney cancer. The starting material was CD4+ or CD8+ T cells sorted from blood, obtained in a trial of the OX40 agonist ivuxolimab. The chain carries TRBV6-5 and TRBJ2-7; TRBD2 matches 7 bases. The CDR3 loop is CASSYLGGEEQYF. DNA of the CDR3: TGTGCCAGCAGTTACCTGGGGGGGGAGGAGCAGTACTTC.